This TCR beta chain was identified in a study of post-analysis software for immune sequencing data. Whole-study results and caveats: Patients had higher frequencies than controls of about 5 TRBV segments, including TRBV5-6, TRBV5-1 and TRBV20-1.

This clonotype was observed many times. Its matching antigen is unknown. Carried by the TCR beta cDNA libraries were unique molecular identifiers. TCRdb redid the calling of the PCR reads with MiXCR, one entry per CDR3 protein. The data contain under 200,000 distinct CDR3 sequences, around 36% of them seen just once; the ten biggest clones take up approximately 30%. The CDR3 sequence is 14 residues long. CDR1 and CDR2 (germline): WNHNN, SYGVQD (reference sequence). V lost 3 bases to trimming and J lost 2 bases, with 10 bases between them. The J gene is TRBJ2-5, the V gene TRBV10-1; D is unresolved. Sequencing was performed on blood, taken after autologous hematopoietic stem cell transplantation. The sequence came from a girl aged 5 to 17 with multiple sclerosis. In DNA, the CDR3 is TGCGCCAGCAGTGACCAGTATCGGCAAGAGACCCAGTACTTC. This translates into CASSDQYRQETQYF.